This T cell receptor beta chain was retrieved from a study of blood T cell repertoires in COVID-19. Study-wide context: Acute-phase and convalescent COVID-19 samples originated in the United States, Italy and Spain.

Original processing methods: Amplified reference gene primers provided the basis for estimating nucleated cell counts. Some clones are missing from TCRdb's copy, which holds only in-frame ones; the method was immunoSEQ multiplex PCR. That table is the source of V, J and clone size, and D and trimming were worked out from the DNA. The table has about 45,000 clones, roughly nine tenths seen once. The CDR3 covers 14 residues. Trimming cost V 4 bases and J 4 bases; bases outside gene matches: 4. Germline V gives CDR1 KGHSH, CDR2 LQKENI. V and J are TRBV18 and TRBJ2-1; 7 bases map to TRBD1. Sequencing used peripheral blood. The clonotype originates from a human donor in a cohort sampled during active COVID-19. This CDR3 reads CASSRQGLYNEQFF. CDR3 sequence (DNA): TGTGCCAGCTCACGACAGGGTTTGTACAATGAGCAGTTCTTC.